This passage covers 10 T cell receptor beta chains from one sample sequenced in a study of Tregs in tolerant kidney transplant recipients. Profiling relied on immunoSEQ multiplex PCR, and the TCRdb table lists in-frame clones only, not all of them. Among about 110,000 clones listed, 90% were seen once. Here the sequenced sample was CD4+ T cells from blood, taken before the transplant. The receptor source for this set is a human donor who received a combined kidney and bone marrow transplant.

In its sample, this clone was seen once. The chain uses TRBV2 and TRBJ1-2; a possible D gene is TRBD1 (5 bases). V was cut by 6 bases and J by 6 bases, with 20 bases left in between. Germline assignment: CDR1 SNHLY and CDR2 FYNNEI. The CDR3 is made up of 15 amino acids. This CDR3 reads CASSVYTGTADGYTF. The CDR3 nucleotides read TGTGCCAGCAGCGTTTATACCGGGACTGCCGATGGCTACACCTTC.

V usage is TRBV10-3 and J usage is TRBJ2-3, with a tentative D call TRBD2 (6 bases). The V and J ends lost 3 bases and 3 bases respectively, with 16 bases between them. The CDR3 extends over 16 amino acids. Germline loops: CDR1 ENHRY, CDR2 SYGVKD. In nucleotides, the CDR3 is TGTGCCATCAGTGAAGGGTCTTTAGCGGTAACAGATACGCAGTATTTT. Translated, it gives CAISEGSLAVTDTQYF.

V gene TRBV7-6 combines with J gene TRBJ1-6; D gene unclear. The CDR3 covers 13 residues. Deletions cut 3 bases from V and 7 bases from J, with 7 bases between. Per the germline V gene, CDR1 is SGHVS and CDR2 is FNYEAQ. CDR3 loop: CASSFLSNSPLHF. The CDR3, as DNA: TGTGCCAGCAGCTTTCTTTCCAATTCACCCCTCCACTTT.

The CDR3 spells CASRRGQGYATNEKLFF. In nucleotides, the CDR3 is TGCGCCAGCCGCCGCGGACAGGGCTATGCAACTAATGAAAAACTGTTTTTT. The genes are TRBV5-1 and TRBJ1-4, with 8 bases fitting TRBD1. The length of the CDR3 is 17 residues. Germline V gene sequence: CDR1 SGHRS, CDR2 YFSETQ. After removal of 7 bases from V and 0 bases from J, the junction contained 11 bases not matched to a gene.

The rearrangement links TRBV14 to TRBJ2-2, with D possibly being TRBD2 (6 bases). The CDR3 runs 17 residues. In germline, CDR1 is SGHDN, CDR2 FVKESK. Trimming removed 4 bases from V and 6 bases from J, with 21 bases in between. The CDR3 region has the DNA TGTGCCAGCAGCCCAGGGTTTCGGGGGAGCAAAGCCGGGGAGCTGTTTTTT. This gives the protein CASSPGFRGSKAGELFF. The entire variable domain, with the rest obtained from reference TRBV14 and TRBJ2-2, is as follows: EAGVTQFPSHSVIEKGQTVTLRCDPISGHDNLYWYRRVMGKEIKFLLHFVKESKQDESGMPNNRFLAERTGGTYSTLKVQPAELEDSGVYFCASSPGFRGSKAGELFFGEGSRLTVL.

The V call is TRBV7-2, the J call TRBJ1-1, with D unclear. V was clipped by 5 bases and J by 5 bases, with 12 bases between them. The CDR3 covers 13 residues. Germline CDR1 is SGHTA and CDR2 is FQGNSA. CDR3 DNA: TGTGCCAGCAGCACCACCCGGTGGACTGAAGCTTTCTTT. The encoded protein is CASSTTRWTEAFF.

CDR3 sequence (DNA): TGTGCCAGCAGTGACTGGGGGAGGCTCCAGGACCAAGAGACCCAGTACTTC. It is translated as CASSDWGRLQDQETQYF. The chain is built from TRBV6-4 and TRBJ2-5; maybe TRBD2 (6 bases). There are 17 residues in the CDR3. Trimming removed 1 base at V and 0 bases at J, with 15 bases between. Germline CDR1 reads MRHNA; CDR2 reads SNTAGT.

This clone appeared a few times. The chain is built from TRBV19 and TRBJ2-7; a possible D gene is TRBD2 (5 bases). Per the germline V gene, CDR1 is LNHDA and CDR2 is SQIVND (reference sequence). V dropped 8 bases and J dropped 0 bases, with 8 bases sitting between them. CDR3 length: 12 amino acids. CDR3 nucleotide sequence: TGTGCCAGTGGGAGAAGCTCCTACGAGCAGTACTTC. It is translated as CASGRSSYEQYF.

V usage is TRBV2 and J usage is TRBJ2-7, with unresolved D. CDR3 length: 15 residues. Trimming removed 2 bases at V and 6 bases at J, with 17 bases between. Germline V gene sequence: CDR1 SNHLY, CDR2 FYNNEI. In nucleotides, the CDR3 is TGTGCCAGCAGTGAAATAAGAGGTGCCGTGGGCGAGCAGTACTTC. Its translation: CASSEIRGAVGEQYF.

This chain joins TRBV28 and TRBJ1-1; D unresolved. The CDR3 consists of 10 residues. Germline V gene sequence: CDR1 MDHEN, CDR2 SYDVKM. V lost 6 bases and J lost 5, with 4 bases in between. CDR3 DNA sequence: TGTGCCAGCAGACGGACTGAAGCTTTCTTT. It specifies CASRRTEAFF. Filled out from reference TRBV28 and TRBJ1-1, the complete variable domain reads DVKVTQSSRYLVKRTGEKVFLECVQDMDHENMFWYRQDPGLGLRLIYFSYDVKMKEKGDIPEGYSVSREKKERFSLILESASTNQTSMYLCASRRTEAFFGQGTRLTVV.